These T cell receptor beta chains were read from a single sample in a study of cytomegalovirus exposure and HLA in healthy donors. Method: immunoSEQ multiplex PCR; TCRdb's copy keeps in-frame clones and lacks some. The data contain 180,000 or so clones, 75% to 85% of them singletons. What was sequenced was PBMCs. These receptors all stem from a woman in her forties or fifties in good health and CMV-seronegative. Both conserved end residues are part of each CDR3. The D gene is left open where the match is weak. Part of the rows lack a size; the others show once, few, many or a class for expanded clones.

CASSPWATGELFF,TGTGCCAGCAGCCCCTGGGCCACCGGGGAGCTGTTTTTT,few,TRBV14,TRBJ2-2,-
CASSFLPRGSPVADSGELFF,TGTGCCAGCAGCTTCCTACCTCGGGGAAGTCCGGTGGCTGATTCCGGGGAGCTGTTTTTT,-,TRBV7-3,TRBJ2-2,-
CASSSNTGTTEAFF,TGCGCCAGCAGCTCTAATACAGGGACCACTGAAGCTTTCTTT,-,TRBV5-1,TRBJ1-1,-
CASSPWPDTQYF,TGTGCCAGCAGCCCTTGGCCAGATACGCAGTATTTT,-,TRBV5-6,TRBJ2-3,-
CASSLGLEEKLFF,TGCGCCAGCAGCTTGGGACTCGAGGAAAAACTGTTTTTT,few,TRBV5-1,TRBJ1-4,-
CASSRPGGIYEQYF,TGTGCCAGCAGCCGCCCGGGGGGGATTTACGAGCAGTACTTC,few,TRBV28,TRBJ2-7,TRBD2
CASKGVNGYGYTF,TGTGCCAGCAAGGGGGTAAATGGCTATGGCTACACCTTC,few,TRBV6-5,TRBJ1-2,-
CSIRPGDEQFF,TGCAGTATCCGCCCGGGGGATGAGCAGTTCTTC,-,TRBV20-1,TRBJ2-1,-
CASSPRTAYEQYF,TGTGCCAGCAGCCCACGGACAGCCTACGAGCAGTACTTC,-,TRBV7-8,TRBJ2-7,-
CASTGIFSPLHF,TGCGCCTCAACGGGGATTTTTTCACCCCTCCACTTT,-,TRBV10-1,TRBJ1-6,-
CASSPGWGRTGNTIYF,TGTGCCAGCAGCCCCGGGTGGGGGCGGACAGGAAACACCATATATTTT,-,TRBV28,TRBJ1-3,-
CASSKGQGGNEQFF,TGTGCCAGCAGTAAAGGACAGGGGGGAAATGAGCAGTTCTTC,once,TRBV6-5,TRBJ2-1,TRBD1
CASSNPGQGVDGYTF,TGTGCCAGCAGCAACCCGGGACAGGGAGTAGATGGCTACACCTTC,once,TRBV21-1,TRBJ1-2,-
CASSLQPRKNTEAFF,TGCGCCAGCAGCCTCCAGCCCAGGAAGAACACTGAAGCTTTCTTT,once,TRBV4-1,TRBJ1-1,-
CASSVAPLGETQYF,TGTGCCAGCAGCGTAGCCCCCCTCGGGGAGACCCAGTACTTC,-,TRBV9,TRBJ2-5,-
CASSITGGNTIYF,TGTGCCAGCAGTATAACAGGGGGAAACACCATATATTTT,-,TRBV6-1,TRBJ1-3,-
CAISGGADTQYF,TGTGCCATCAGCGGGGGGGCAGATACGCAGTATTTT,-,TRBV10-3,TRBJ2-3,TRBD2
CASSFSGNYNSPLHF,TGTGCCAGCAGCTTCTCAGGGAACTATAATTCCCCCCTCCACTTT,-,TRBV5-6,TRBJ1-6,-
CASSLRPGGSYNEQFF,TGTGCCAGCAGTTTAAGACCGGGGGGGTCCTACAATGAGCAGTTCTTC,-,TRBV27,TRBJ2-1,TRBD2
CASSAGGGGYGYTF,TGTGCCAGCAGCGCTGGGGGAGGGGGCTATGGCTACACCTTC,-,TRBV9,TRBJ1-2,-
CASTGGYSYNEQFF,TGTGCCAGCACCGGCGGGTACTCCTACAATGAGCAGTTCTTC,-,TRBV28,TRBJ2-1,-
CASSSRRENTEAFF,TGTGCCAGCAGTTCAAGGAGGGAGAACACTGAAGCTTTCTTT,-,TRBV28,TRBJ1-1,-
CSARDRETQYF,TGCAGTGCTAGAGATCGAGAGACCCAGTACTTC,-,TRBV20-1,TRBJ2-5,-
CASSVDQGAGYEQYF,TGTGCCAGCAGCGTTGATCAGGGGGCCGGTTACGAGCAGTACTTC,-,TRBV9,TRBJ2-7,TRBD1
CASQQGFGELFF,TGCGCCAGCCAACAGGGGTTCGGGGAGCTGTTTTTT,-,TRBV4-1,TRBJ2-2,TRBD1
CASSISVGGSSYEQYF,TGTGCCAGTAGTATTTCTGTTGGCGGGAGCTCCTACGAGCAGTACTTC,few,TRBV19,TRBJ2-7,TRBD2
CASSSPRGGRARNEQFF,TGTGCCAGCAGTTCCCCTCGCGGCGGGAGGGCCAGGAATGAGCAGTTCTTC,-,TRBV28,TRBJ2-1,TRBD2
CASSVGLAGTYEQYF,TGTGCCAGCAGCGTGGGACTAGCGGGAACCTACGAGCAGTACTTC,-,TRBV9,TRBJ2-7,TRBD2
CASSLDRATEAFF,TGTGCCAGCAGTTTGGACAGGGCGACTGAAGCTTTCTTT,-,TRBV2,TRBJ1-1,TRBD1
CASSNVEGEAFF,TGTGCCAGCAGTAACGTGGAGGGTGAAGCTTTCTTT,few,TRBV28,TRBJ1-1,-
CASSWSTGTYEQYF,TGTGCCAGCAGCTGGTCGACAGGTACCTACGAGCAGTACTTC,-,TRBV27,TRBJ2-7,-
CASSRGQSEQYF,TGTGCCAGCAGTCGAGGGCAATCCGAGCAGTACTTC,-,TRBV28,TRBJ2-7,-
CASSSQGATSSYEQYF,TGCGCCAGCAGCTCGCAGGGGGCCACCAGCTCCTACGAGCAGTACTTC,-,TRBV5-1,TRBJ2-7,TRBD1
CASSQVPRGRDQPQHF,TGCGCCAGCAGCCAAGTCCCGAGGGGGCGAGATCAGCCCCAGCATTTT,-,TRBV4-1,TRBJ1-5,TRBD1
CATGDRVNSPLHF,TGTGCCACCGGGGACAGGGTCAATTCACCCCTCCACTTT,-,TRBV6-5,TRBJ1-6,TRBD1
CASSRIAGGLDEQFF,TGTGCCAGCAGCCGGATCGCAGGGGGACTCGATGAGCAGTTCTTC,-,TRBV11-3,TRBJ2-1,-
CASSLDPGDEQFF,TGCGCCAGCAGCTTGGACCCAGGGGATGAGCAGTTCTTC,-,TRBV5-1,TRBJ2-1,-
CASTKGQGRTEAFF,TGTGCCAGCACGAAGGGACAGGGCCGCACTGAAGCTTTCTTT,-,TRBV6-6,TRBJ1-1,TRBD1
CAISERGTSGYEQYF,TGTGCCATCAGTGAGCGCGGGACTAGCGGCTACGAGCAGTACTTC,few,TRBV10-3,TRBJ2-7,TRBD2
CASSIVKLAGEAETQYF,TGTGCCAGTAGTATAGTCAAACTAGCGGGAGAAGCAGAGACCCAGTACTTC,-,TRBV19,TRBJ2-5,TRBD2
CASSPRSGSSYNEQFF,TGTGCCAGCAGCCCGAGAAGCGGGAGCTCCTACAATGAGCAGTTCTTC,few,TRBV11-3,TRBJ2-1,TRBD2
CASSNHPDRVRGEKLFF,TGTGCCAGCAGCAACCATCCAGACAGGGTCCGTGGGGAAAAACTGTTTTTT,-,TRBV21-1,TRBJ1-4,-
CSVVDRYGYNSPLHF,TGCAGCGTTGTGGACAGGTACGGCTATAATTCACCCCTCCACTTT,-,TRBV29-1,TRBJ1-6,TRBD1
CATTPTRDRGTDTQYF,TGTGCCACCACCCCGACCAGGGACAGGGGCACAGATACGCAGTATTTT,-,TRBV19,TRBJ2-3,TRBD1
CASSEALLGVGRGAQPQHF,TGTGCCAGCAGTGAAGCGCTTCTGGGAGTGGGGAGGGGTGCTCAGCCCCAGCATTTT,-,TRBV6-1,TRBJ1-5,-
CASRGRGAGQETQYF,TGCGCCAGCAGGGGTCGGGGAGCTGGCCAAGAGACCCAGTACTTC,once,TRBV5-1,TRBJ2-5,-
CASSLQTLAGGSDTQYF,TGCGCCAGCAGCCTCCAGACCCTAGCGGGAGGTTCAGATACGCAGTATTTT,-,TRBV4-3,TRBJ2-3,TRBD2
CSSSLTSSDEQFF,TGTTCCAGCAGCTTAACTAGTTCGGATGAGCAGTTCTTC,-,TRBV7-9,TRBJ2-1,-
CASSPTRGPYEQYF,TGTGCCAGCTCACCCACCAGGGGACCCTACGAGCAGTACTTC,-,TRBV18,TRBJ2-7,-
CASSQGDIRNTEAFF,TGCGCCAGCAGCCAAGGGGACATCCGGAACACTGAAGCTTTCTTT,-,TRBV4-3,TRBJ1-1,-
CASSLTSGGRSSYEQYF,TGTGCCAGCAGTTTAACTAGCGGGGGCCGTAGCTCCTACGAGCAGTACTTC,-,TRBV27,TRBJ2-7,TRBD2
CASSLSLAYNEQFF,TGTGCCAGCAGCTTGTCCCTAGCTTACAATGAGCAGTTCTTC,-,TRBV5-6,TRBJ2-1,-
CASIPPGGRNTEAFF,TGTGCCAGCATCCCACCGGGAGGAAGGAACACTGAAGCTTTCTTT,-,TRBV6-6,TRBJ1-1,-
CASSPGTSGRWYEQYF,TGTGCCAGCAGTCCCGGGACTAGCGGGAGGTGGTACGAGCAGTACTTC,-,TRBV28,TRBJ2-7,TRBD2
CASSLDWGPPLHF,TGTGCCAGCAGCTTGGACTGGGGCCCACCCCTCCACTTT,-,TRBV5-6,TRBJ1-6,-
CASSEGALNTQYF,TGCGCCAGCAGTGAGGGGGCGCTGAATACGCAGTATTTT,-,TRBV10-1,TRBJ2-3,-
CASTPGQMNTEAFF,TGTGCCAGCACGCCTGGGCAGATGAACACTGAAGCTTTCTTT,-,TRBV21-1,TRBJ1-1,-
CASSMQGAGAEAFF,TGTGCCAGTAGTATGCAGGGGGCGGGTGCTGAAGCTTTCTTT,once,TRBV19,TRBJ1-1,TRBD1